Reported below is one T cell receptor beta chain. The table came from immunoSEQ multiplex PCR; TCRdb's copy has only in-frame clones and leaves some out. The data show under 250,000 clones, with just under 85% seen just once and about 4% held by the top ten. This sample is part of a study of blood T cell repertoires in COVID-19. Overall study context: PBMCs, B-cell-depleted T cells, or T cells provided the cDNA or gDNA that made up the material.

V shed 2 bases and J 3 bases; nucleotides not matched to a gene: 3. The CDR3 sequence is 14 residues long. Per the germline V gene, CDR1 is SGHAT and CDR2 is FQNNGV. The sequence derives from a man aged 45-65 years with acute or convalescent COVID-19. J is TRBJ2-7 and V is TRBV11-2, with 8 bases matching TRBD2. The source material was peripheral blood. CDR3: CASSLSTSGYEQYF. CDR3 DNA sequence: TGTGCCAGCAGCTTAAGCACTAGCGGCTACGAGCAGTACTTC.